This T cell receptor (beta chain) originates from a study of graft-versus-host responses after intestinal transplantation. Study at large: Every recipient underwent anti-thymocyte globulin induction, then tacrolimus and steroids for approximately 3 years.

V was pared by 6 bases and J by 0 bases, with 3 bases between. The V gene's germline CDR1 is KGHSH and CDR2 LQKENI. This CDR3 has 11 residues. About this clone: What it binds is unknown.

Profiled with immunoSEQ multiplex PCR; TCRdb holds only in-frame clones, not every one. Counted here are some 90,000 clones, around 80% occurring once; the ten biggest clones make up approximately 0.78%. This clonotype was sampled from a human donor who received an intestinal transplant. The chain recombines TRBV18 with TRBJ2-7; D is uncertain. Here the sequenced sample was unstimulated CD4+ T cells sorted from spleen or lymph node cells, taken before intestinal transplant. CDR3 region: CASSRSYEQYF. CDR3 DNA: TGTGCCAGCTCTCGCTCCTACGAGCAGTACTTC.